One sample yielded the 20 T cell receptor beta chains listed below, sequenced in a study of shared clonotypes between healthy human individuals. CD45RO negativity and positive selection for CCR7 defined naive CD8 cells, a population that excluded terminally differentiated effector memory CD45RA+ cells. Repertoires were generated with immunoSEQ multiplex PCR, while TCRdb's copy carries only in-frame clones and drops some. The table records under 700,000 clones, roughly 96% of them present only once. Sample: naive CD8+ T cells sorted from blood. The receptors shown here come from a woman aged 30 to 39 in good health.

The chain links TRBV10-3 to TRBJ1-2, with D perhaps matching TRBD1 (5 bases). Germline lookup yields CDR1 ENHRY and CDR2 SYGVKD. CDR3 length: 14 amino acids. V was cut by 1 base and J by 8 bases, with 14 bases left in between. CDR3 in DNA: TGTGCCATCAGTGAGTTAGAGGGGTTAGGAGGCTACACCTTC. It translates to CAISELEGLGGYTF.

This rearrangement joins TRBV13 to TRBJ2-7; possible D gene TRBD1, 6 bases. V lost 5 bases, J lost 7 bases, and 12 bases lay in between. The CDR3 runs to 12 residues. Germline-derived CDR1 and CDR2 are PRHDT and FYEKMQ (reference sequence). The CDR3 protein is CASSDNRGEQYF. The CDR3 coding sequence is TGTGCCAGCAGCGATAATAGGGGGGAGCAGTACTTC.

Points on this clone: The same CDR3 can be traced to other DNA sequences in this sample. The chain is built from TRBV4-2 and TRBJ2-7, with TRBD1 matching over 11 bases. Losses at the gene ends were 0 bases for V and 4 bases for J; bases not matched to a gene: 2. The germline CDR1 and CDR2 sequences are LGHNA and YNFKEQ. The CDR3 extends over 15 amino acids. CDR3 nucleotides: TGTGCCAGCAGCCAAGAAGGACAGGGGGCTTACGAGCAGTACTTC. Amino acid sequence: CASSQEGQGAYEQYF.

In this sample, this clone turned up once. This sequence joins TRBV28 and TRBJ2-4; perhaps TRBD2 as D (6 bases). CDR1 is MDHEN, CDR2 SYDVKM, per germline. This CDR3 has 19 amino acids. Trimming removed 4 bases at V and 1 base at J, with 23 bases between. The CDR3 is CASSSLWTGARGAKNIQYF. DNA for the CDR3: TGTGCCAGCAGTTCATTATGGACCGGCGCTCGGGGGGCCAAAAACATTCAGTACTTC.

The count of this clone is one. This rearrangement joins TRBV4-1 to TRBJ2-1; 15 bases match TRBD2. Germline V gene sequence: CDR1 MGHRA, CDR2 YSYEKL. Trimming at V came to 4 bases and at J to 9 bases, leaving 7 bases not matched to a gene. The CDR3 has 16 amino acids. The CDR3 bases are TGCGCCAGCAGCCTCCCGGCGGGACTAGCGGGAGGTGAGCAGTTCTTC. This sequence encodes CASSLPAGLAGGEQFF.

The chain employs TRBV27 and TRBJ2-7; weak D call: TRBD1 (7 bases). The V end lost 0 bases, the J end lost 5 bases, and 17 bases lay between the germline ends. The CDR3 is made up of 16 amino acids. Germline CDR1 reads MNHEY; CDR2 reads SMNVEV (reference sequence). The CDR3 here is CASSLSRSGGGHEQYF. In DNA form, the CDR3 reads TGTGCCAGCAGTTTATCTAGGTCAGGGGGAGGCCACGAGCAGTACTTC.

A note on this clone: Possible read error: a much larger clone is one base away. This same CDR3 is encoded by further DNA sequences in the sample. The genes are TRBV28 and TRBJ2-7; TRBD1 matches 11 bases. The germline V gene has CDR1 MDHEN and CDR2 SYDVKM. The V gene end was trimmed by 6 bases and the J gene end by 3 bases; junction bases not matched to a gene: 4. The CDR3 has 14 amino acids. The CDR3 DNA follows: TGTGCCAGCAGCCCCGGGACAGGGGGCTACGAGCAGTACTTC. Translated, it gives CASSPGTGGYEQYF.

The genes are TRBV5-6 and TRBJ2-7, with 12 bases aligning to TRBD2. V shed 0 bases, J shed 5 bases, and the junction held 6 bases outside the gene matches. CDR1 SGHDT and CDR2 YYEEEE come from the germline V gene. This CDR3 has 16 amino acids. This CDR3 is CASSLDTSGRFHEQYF. In nucleotides, the CDR3 is TGTGCCAGCAGCTTGGACACTAGCGGGAGGTTTCACGAGCAGTACTTC.

This sequence joins TRBV5-4 and TRBJ2-3; 8 positions agree with TRBD2. The V segment lost 3 bases and the J segment 4 bases; nucleotides outside the gene matches: 7. Germline V gives CDR1 SGHNT, CDR2 YYREEE (reference sequence). This CDR3 has 15 amino acids. The CDR3 nucleotides read TGTGCCAGCAGCTCGGGGCGGGAGGTCGCAGATACGCAGTATTTT. It encodes CASSSGREVADTQYF.

V usage is TRBV4-1 and J usage is TRBJ1-2; D call uncertain. The germline V gene encodes CDR1 MGHRA and CDR2 YSYEKL. The CDR3 has 14 amino acids. Between the trimmed V and J ends, which lost 0 bases and 4 bases, there was a span of 9 bases. The CDR3 DNA reads TGCGCCAGCAGCCAAGATATAAGGTCCTATGGCTACACCTTC. This translates into CASSQDIRSYGYTF.

A remark on this clone: One end of the junction varies from germline; a read error may be responsible. V gene TRBV13 combines with J gene TRBJ1-2, with 9 bases fitting TRBD1. CDR3 length: 15 residues. In germline, CDR1 is PRHDT, CDR2 FYEKMQ (reference sequence). The CDR3: CASSLGTGQVYGYTF. The CDR3 DNA is TGTGCCAGCAGCCTAGGGACAGGGCAGGTCTATGGCTACACCTTC. Variable domain in full (rest from reference TRBV13 and TRBJ1-2): AAGVIQSPRHLIKEKRETATLKCYPIPRHDTVYWYQQGPGQDPQFLISFYEKMQSDKGSIPDRFSAQQFSDYHSELNMSSLELGDSALYFCASSLGTGQVYGYTFGSGTRLTVV.

The chain uses TRBV7-9 and TRBJ2-3; D not resolved. Germline loops: CDR1 SEHNR, CDR2 FQNEAQ (reference sequence). V was trimmed by 6 bases and J by 3 bases, leaving 13 bases between them. CDR3 length: 14 residues. The CDR3 DNA follows: TGTGCCAGCAGGAAACAGTTTGAAACAGATACGCAGTATTTT. As protein: CASRKQFETDTQYF.

The gene calls are TRBV27 and TRBJ2-1; TRBD2 matches at 8 bases. V shed 6 bases, J shed 9 bases, and the junction held 4 bases outside the gene matches. This CDR3 is 12 amino acids long. Germline assignment: CDR1 MNHEY and CDR2 SMNVEV (reference sequence). The CDR3 bases are TGTGCCAGCAGCTTAGCGGGAATTGAGCAGTTCTTC. Translated, it gives CASSLAGIEQFF.

The chain couples TRBV6-5 to TRBJ1-2, with a weak D call TRBD1 (5 bases). CDR1 is MNHEY, CDR2 SVGAGI, per germline. V was trimmed by 7 bases and J by 5 bases, leaving 20 bases between them. The CDR3 length is 15 residues. In nucleotides, the CDR3 is TGTGCCAGCACCCACTCGTCCAGGGAAATTTATGGCTACACCTTC. This gives the protein CASTHSSREIYGYTF.

The table lists this clone with a count of one. The rearrangement uses TRBV5-8 and TRBJ1-4; D gene ambiguous. Germline-derived CDR1 and CDR2 are SGHTS and YDEGEE. V was trimmed by 0 bases and J by 9 bases, leaving 18 bases between them. The CDR3 is 16 amino acids. The DNA for the CDR3 is TGTGCCAGCAGCTTGGCGAGGGAGGGCACCCGCCAAAAACTGTTTTTT. Protein: CASSLAREGTRQKLFF. Looking up the rest from reference TRBV5-8 and TRBJ1-4 gives the full variable domain: EAGVTQSPTHLIKTRGQQATLRCSPISGHTSVYWYQQALGLGLQFLLWYDEGEERNRGNFPPRFSGRQFPNYSSELNVNALELEDSALYLCASSLAREGTRQKLFFGSGTQLSVL.

The chain uses TRBV30 and TRBJ1-2; D is unclear. The ends were cut back, 2 bases at V and 12 bases at J, with 13 bases in the middle. The CDR3 length is 11 residues. Germline loops: CDR1 GTSNPN, CDR2 SVGIG (reference sequence). The CDR3 protein is CAWSLNGRDTF. CDR3 bases: TGTGCCTGGAGTCTTAACGGTCGAGACACCTTC.

This clone is a singleton in its sample. V and J are TRBV6-4 and TRBJ1-1; D call uncertain. Germline assignment: CDR1 MRHNA and CDR2 SNTAGT. The germline V and J ends were trimmed by 6 bases and 3 bases, with 11 bases remaining between them. The CDR3 sequence is 13 residues long. CDR3 loop: CASRGSTYTEAFF. The CDR3 region has the DNA TGTGCCAGCAGGGGATCGACTTACACTGAAGCTTTCTTT.

The chain links TRBV7-9 to TRBJ1-2, with D maybe TRBD1 (5 bases). V was shortened by 2 bases and J by 4 bases, with 14 bases between the two germline ends. Looked up from germline, CDR1 is SEHNR and CDR2 is FQNEAQ (reference sequence). This CDR3 contains 15 residues. CDR3 nucleotides: TGTGCCAGCAGCTTAAATCAGGGTCTTCTCTATGGCTACACCTTC. Translated, it gives CASSLNQGLLYGYTF.

Here the CDR3 reads CASSGRGGNEQFF. The DNA for the CDR3 is TGTGCCAGCAGCGGCCGGGGAGGGAATGAGCAGTTCTTC. The V call is TRBV9, the J call TRBJ2-1; 7 bases map to TRBD2. Germline values: CDR1 SGDLS, CDR2 YYNGEE. This CDR3 is built from 13 residues. After removal of 3 bases from V and 7 bases from J, the junction contained 4 bases not matched to a gene.

The chain has TRBV13 and TRBJ2-1; 7 bases match TRBD2. The CDR3 has 16 amino acids. Germline CDR1 PRHDT, CDR2 FYEKMQ (reference sequence). V lost 4 bases, J lost 8 bases, and 14 bases stayed unmatched. DNA for the CDR3: TGTGCCAGCAGCTCAACGACTAAAGCGGGAATGGATGAGCAGTTCTTC. It encodes CASSSTTKAGMDEQFF.